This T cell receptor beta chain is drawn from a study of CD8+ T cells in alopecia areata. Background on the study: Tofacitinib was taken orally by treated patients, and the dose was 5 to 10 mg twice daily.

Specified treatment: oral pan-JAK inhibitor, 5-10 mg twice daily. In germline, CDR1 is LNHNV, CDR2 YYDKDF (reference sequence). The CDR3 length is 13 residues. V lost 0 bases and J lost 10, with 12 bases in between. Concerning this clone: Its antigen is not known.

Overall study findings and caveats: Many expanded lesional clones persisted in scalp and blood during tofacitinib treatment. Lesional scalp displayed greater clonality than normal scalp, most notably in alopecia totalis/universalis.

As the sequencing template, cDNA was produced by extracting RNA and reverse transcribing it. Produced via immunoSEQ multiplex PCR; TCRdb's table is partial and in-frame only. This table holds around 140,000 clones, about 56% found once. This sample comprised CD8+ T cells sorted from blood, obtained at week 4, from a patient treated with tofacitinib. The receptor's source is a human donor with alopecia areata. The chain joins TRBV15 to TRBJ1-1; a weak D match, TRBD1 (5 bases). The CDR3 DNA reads TGTGCCACCAGCAGAGAAAGAGGGACCGGAGCTTTCTTT. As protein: CATSRERGTGAFF.